The T cell receptor (beta chain) described here comes from a study of blood T cell repertoires in COVID-19. The length of the CDR3 is 16 residues. In germline, CDR1 is LGHDT, CDR2 YNNKEL (reference sequence). The trim removed 0 bases at V and 4 bases at J, leaving 5 bases unmatched. In the original processing: Counts of nucleated cells, estimated from reference gene primer amplification, were obtained. Only in-frame clones appear in the TCRdb table, and some are missing; sequencing was by immunoSEQ multiplex PCR. V and J calls and clone size follow that table, whereas D and trimming were derived from the DNA. The repertoire holds 99,000 or so clones, roughly nine tenths seen once, with approximately 5.6% in the top ten.

This receptor was taken from a human donor in a cohort sampled during active COVID-19. The chain links TRBV3-1 (or the pseudogene TRBV3-2) to TRBJ1-5, with 8 bases lining up with TRBD1. The sequenced material came from peripheral blood. This chain's CDR3 is CASSQDNRGVNQPQHF. The CDR3, as DNA: TGTGCCAGCAGCCAAGATAACAGGGGGGTTAATCAGCCCCAGCATTTT.